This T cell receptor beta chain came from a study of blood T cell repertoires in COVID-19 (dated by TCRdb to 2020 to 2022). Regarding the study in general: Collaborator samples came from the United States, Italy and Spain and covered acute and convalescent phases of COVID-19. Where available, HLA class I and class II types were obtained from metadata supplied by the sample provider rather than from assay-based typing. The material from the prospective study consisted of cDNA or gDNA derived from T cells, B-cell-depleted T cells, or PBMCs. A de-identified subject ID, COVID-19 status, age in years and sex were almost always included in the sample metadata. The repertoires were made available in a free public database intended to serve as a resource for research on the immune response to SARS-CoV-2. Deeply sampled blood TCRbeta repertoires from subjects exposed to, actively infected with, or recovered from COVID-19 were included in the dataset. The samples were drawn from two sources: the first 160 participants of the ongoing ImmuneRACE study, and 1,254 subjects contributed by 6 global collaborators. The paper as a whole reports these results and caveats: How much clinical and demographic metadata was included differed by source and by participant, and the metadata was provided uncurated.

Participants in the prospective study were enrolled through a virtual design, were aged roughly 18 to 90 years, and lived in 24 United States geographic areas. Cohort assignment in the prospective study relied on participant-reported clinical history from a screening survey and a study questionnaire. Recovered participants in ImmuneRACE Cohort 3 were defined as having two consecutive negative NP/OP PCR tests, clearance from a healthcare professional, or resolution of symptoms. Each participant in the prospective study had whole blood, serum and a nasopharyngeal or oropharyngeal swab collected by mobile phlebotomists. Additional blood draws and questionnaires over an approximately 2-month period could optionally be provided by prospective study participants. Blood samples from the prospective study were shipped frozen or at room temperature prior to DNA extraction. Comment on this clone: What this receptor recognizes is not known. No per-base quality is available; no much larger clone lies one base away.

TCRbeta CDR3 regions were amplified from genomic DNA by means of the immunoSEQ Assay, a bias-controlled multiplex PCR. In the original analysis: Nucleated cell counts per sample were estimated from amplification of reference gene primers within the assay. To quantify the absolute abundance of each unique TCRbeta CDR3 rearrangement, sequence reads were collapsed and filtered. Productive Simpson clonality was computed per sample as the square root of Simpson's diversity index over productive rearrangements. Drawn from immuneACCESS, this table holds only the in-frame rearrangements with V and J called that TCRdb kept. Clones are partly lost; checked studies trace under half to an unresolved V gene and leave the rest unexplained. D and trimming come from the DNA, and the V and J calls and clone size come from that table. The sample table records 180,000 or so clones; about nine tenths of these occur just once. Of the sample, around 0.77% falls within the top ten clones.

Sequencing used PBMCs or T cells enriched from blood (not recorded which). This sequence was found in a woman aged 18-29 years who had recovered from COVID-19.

The CDR3 sequence is CASSLWGGRPDTQYF. The DNA is as follows: TGTGCCAGCAGTTTATGGGGCGGGAGGCCAGATACGCAGTATTTT. The chain couples TRBV28 to TRBJ2-3; 8 bases in the middle match TRBD2. Germline trimming amounts to 0 bases on V and 4 bases on J, with 3 as the count of junction bases outside the gene matches. From cysteine to phenylalanine, the CDR3 is 15 amino acids long. Here the CDR3 DNA is all that survives: 45 bases in frame from base 1. Sequences MDHEN (CDR1) and SYDVKM (CDR2) are obtained from the germline V gene.